This record covers a single T cell receptor (beta chain). Its antigen is currently unknown. The data were obtained in a study of cytomegalovirus exposure and HLA in healthy donors. Overall study results and limits: According to a later analysis, most TCR beta chains associated with CMV appeared HLA-restricted. Roughly uniform depth of sequencing across donors was assumed in presence/absence analyses.

Germline CDR1 and CDR2: SGHVS and FQNEAQ. This CDR3 spans 15 amino acids. V was pared by 5 bases and J by 5 bases, with 16 bases between. Primers: 60 Vbeta forward and 13 Jbeta reverse. Data came from immunoSEQ multiplex PCR; TCRdb stores just in-frame clones and leaves some out. The profile shows more than 150,000 clones, 75% to 90% of them singletons. The TCR sequence derives from a girl aged 10 to 17 in good health and CMV-seropositive. J is TRBJ1-5 and V is TRBV7-8, with a weak D call TRBD1 (6 bases). Sequencing input: PBMCs. CDR3 sequence reads: CASSPLQGPYQPQHF. CDR3 in DNA: TGTGCCAGCAGCCCCCTCCAGGGGCCTTATCAGCCCCAGCATTTT.